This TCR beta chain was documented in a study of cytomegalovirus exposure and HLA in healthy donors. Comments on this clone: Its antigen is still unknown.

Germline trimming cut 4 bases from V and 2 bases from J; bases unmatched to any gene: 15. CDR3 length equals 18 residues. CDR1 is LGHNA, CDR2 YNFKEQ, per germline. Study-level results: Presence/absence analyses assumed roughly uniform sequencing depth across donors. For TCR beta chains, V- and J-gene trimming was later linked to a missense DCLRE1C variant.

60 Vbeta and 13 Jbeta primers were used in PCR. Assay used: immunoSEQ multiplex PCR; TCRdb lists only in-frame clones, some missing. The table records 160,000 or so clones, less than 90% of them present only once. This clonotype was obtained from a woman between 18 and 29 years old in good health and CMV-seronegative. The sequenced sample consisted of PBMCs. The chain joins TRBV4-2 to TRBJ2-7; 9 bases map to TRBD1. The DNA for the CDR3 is TGTGCCAGCAGCCTAGGCTATTCCCTACAGGGGGCCACCTACGAGCAGTACTTC. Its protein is CASSLGYSLQGATYEQYF.